This T cell receptor (beta chain) was recorded in a study of blood T cell repertoires in COVID-19. Study-wide context: PBMCs, B-cell-depleted T cells, or T cells were the source of the cDNA or gDNA that made up the material.

Under the authors' procedure: How many nucleated cells were present was estimated from reference gene primer amplification. The assay was immunoSEQ multiplex PCR, and TCRdb's table has in-frame clones only and misses some. D and trimming were read from the DNA, whereas the V and J calls and clone size are those reported in that table. The sample yields tens of thousands of clones, around 88% seen once. J gave up 5 bases and V 0 bases, and 4 bases lay outside the gene matches. This CDR3 has 16 amino acids. The germline V gene has CDR1 LNHNV and CDR2 YYDKDF (reference sequence). The sample taken for sequencing was peripheral blood. This TCR came from a woman aged 80 or over with active or convalescent COVID-19. The rearrangement joins TRBV15 to TRBJ1-4; TRBD1 matches 9 bases. CDR3 nucleotides: TGTGCCACCAGCAGAGATGGGGGGACAGGGAATGAAAAACTGTTTTTT. It is translated as CATSRDGGTGNEKLFF.